The 30 T cell receptor beta chains below come from one sample, sequenced in a study of control samples from healthy donors and cancer patients. Sequencing used immunoSEQ multiplex PCR; TCRdb keeps in-frame clones, though not all of them. Of roughly 160,000 clones in the sample, 80% to 90% were seen once. The source material was blood. The source is a woman in her 30s in good health.

This clone was detected once. The chain recombines TRBV3-1 (or the pseudogene TRBV3-2) with TRBJ2-6; no firm D call. The V gene's germline CDR1 is LGHDT and CDR2 YNNKEL (reference sequence). CDR3 size: 18 residues. Trimming took 1 base from V and 0 from J, leaving 13 bases between them. The CDR3 DNA reads TGTGCCAGCAGCCAAGGTCCCCCGGCTTACTCTGGGGCCAACGTCCTGACTTTC. Translated, it gives CASSQGPPAYSGANVLTF.

A few counts support this clone. The chain recombines TRBV6-1 with TRBJ1-2; no clear D. This CDR3 has 14 amino acids. V lost 2 bases and J lost 0, with 7 bases in between. The germline V gene has CDR1 MNHNS and CDR2 SASEGT. The CDR3 protein is CASSEQNANYGYTF. In DNA form, the CDR3 reads TGTGCCAGCAGTGAACAAAACGCTAACTATGGCTACACCTTC.

This clone is a singleton in its sample. The junction departs from germline at one end; a sequencing error may be responsible. J is TRBJ2-3 and V is TRBV9; D not certain. This CDR3 has 11 residues. Per the germline V gene, CDR1 is SGDLS and CDR2 is YYNGEE. CDR3 residues: CASSVVPILHF. CDR3 DNA: TGTGCCAGCAGCGTAGTTCCTATTTTACATTTT.

This chain links TRBV7-2 with TRBJ2-3; D gene uncertain. Germline CDR1 is SGHTA and CDR2 is FQGNSA. Trimming took 1 base from V and 2 from J, leaving 7 bases between them. The CDR3 sequence is 14 residues long. The CDR3 is CASSLDSNTDTQYF. The CDR3 nucleotides are TGTGCCAGCAGCTTAGATAGCAACACAGATACGCAGTATTTT.

The rearrangement uses TRBV6-1 and TRBJ2-5, with D tentatively TRBD1 (5 bases). The CDR3 runs 16 residues. Trimming took off 1 base at V and 5 bases at J, with 17 bases between the two ends. CDR1 MNHNS and CDR2 SASEGT come from the germline V gene. CDR3 sequence: CASSEDSGWVHETQYF. CDR3 bases: TGTGCCAGCAGTGAAGACTCAGGGTGGGTCCACGAGACCCAGTACTTC.

This chain links TRBV20-1 with TRBJ2-3; no clear D. V was clipped by 2 bases and J by 4 bases, with 4 bases between them. The CDR3 sequence is 11 residues long. Germline V CDR1 and CDR2: DFQATT, SNEGSKA (reference sequence). The CDR3 nucleotides are TGCAGTGCTAGATTCGCAGATACGCAGTATTTT. Protein sequence: CSARFADTQYF.

The chain combines TRBV5-1 with TRBJ2-2; possible D gene TRBD1, 6 bases. The CDR3 consists of 13 residues. V gave up 4 bases and J gave up 7 bases, with 11 bases separating them. CDR1 is SGHRS, CDR2 YFSETQ, per germline. The CDR3 here is CASSITGFGELFF. As DNA, the CDR3 is TGCGCCAGCAGCATAACAGGGTTCGGGGAGCTGTTTTTT.

The chain uses TRBV27 and TRBJ2-7; 9 bases agree with TRBD1. CDR1 is MNHEY and CDR2 is SMNVEV in the germline V gene (reference sequence). The J segment lost 4 bases and the V segment lost 5 bases, leaving 9 bases of the junction unmatched. CDR3 length: 15 amino acids. CDR3 residues: CASSLAGTGYYEQYF. The CDR3 bases are TGTGCCAGCAGTCTGGCAGGGACAGGGTATTACGAGCAGTACTTC.

The genes are TRBV7-9 and TRBJ2-5; TRBD1 matches at 8 bases. In germline, CDR1 is SEHNR, CDR2 FQNEAQ (reference sequence). The CDR3 runs to 15 residues. The trim removed 5 bases at V and 2 bases at J, leaving 7 bases unmatched. CDR3 nucleotides: TGTGCCAGCAGCCGTGACAGGGGACTTCAAGAGACCCAGTACTTC. As protein: CASSRDRGLQETQYF.

The chain joins TRBV27 to TRBJ1-5; TRBD1 might be the D (5 bases). Trimming took 5 bases from V and 7 from J, leaving 12 bases between them. Per the germline V gene, CDR1 is MNHEY and CDR2 is SMNVEV (reference sequence). There are 13 residues in the CDR3. CDR3 sequence reads: CASSARGYQPQHF. The CDR3 DNA sequence: TGTGCCAGCAGTGCCCGGGGGTACCAGCCCCAGCATTTT.

The chain couples TRBV5-4 to TRBJ2-7; TRBD2 matches 7 bases. Germline values: CDR1 SGHNT, CDR2 YYREEE (reference sequence). Germline trimming cut 4 bases from V and 5 bases from J; bases unmatched to any gene: 3. The CDR3 runs to 12 residues. The CDR3 DNA reads as TGTGCCAGCAGCGCGGGGGACCACGAGCAGTACGTC. It is translated as CASSAGDHEQYV.

The chain combines TRBV6-5 with TRBJ1-1, with a possible D match to TRBD1 (5 bases). The CDR3 loop spans 15 amino acids. V lost 0 bases to trimming and J lost 3 bases, with 11 bases between them. Germline CDR1 and CDR2: MNHEY and SVGAGI. The CDR3 DNA is TGTGCCAGCAGTTACTCGACGGGAGGGGACACTGAAGCTTTCTTT. Protein sequence: CASSYSTGGDTEAFF.

The V call is TRBV6-6, the J call TRBJ2-7; 7 bases are shared with TRBD2. V dropped 2 bases and J dropped 5; count of bases not matched to a gene: 9. Germline V gene sequence: CDR1 MNHNY, CDR2 SVGAGI (reference sequence). The length of the CDR3 is 15 residues. The CDR3, as DNA: TGTGCCAGCAGTTACCGGGCGGGGGAAGTGGACGAGCAGTACTTC. This sequence encodes CASSYRAGEVDEQYF.

The V gene is TRBV3-1 (or the pseudogene TRBV3-2), the J gene TRBJ1-2, with D perhaps matching TRBD1 (6 bases). CDR1 is LGHDT and CDR2 is YNNKEL in the germline V gene (reference sequence). The CDR3 extends over 14 amino acids. Trimming took off 4 bases at V and 5 bases at J, with 14 bases between the two ends. The CDR3 nucleotides read TGTGCCAGCAGCCCATCGGCAGGGGAGTATGGCTACACCTTC. This sequence encodes CASSPSAGEYGYTF.

The chain employs TRBV7-9 and TRBJ2-7; D is unclear. This CDR3 region has 13 residues. Germline CDR1 is SEHNR and CDR2 is FQNEAQ (reference sequence). Trimming took off 1 base at V and 2 bases at J, with 6 bases between the two ends. The CDR3 is CASSLGSTYEQYV. DNA for the CDR3: TGTGCCAGCAGCTTAGGGTCCACCTACGAGCAGTACGTC.

The chain couples TRBV5-1 to TRBJ2-5; TRBD1 might be the D (7 bases). Trimming removed 4 bases from V and 9 bases from J, with 22 bases in between. The V gene's germline CDR1 is SGHRS and CDR2 YFSETQ. The CDR3 loop spans 15 amino acids. DNA for the CDR3: TGCGCCAGCAGCGTCGGGAGACAGGGTTCCGAGGCCCAGTACTTC. Its translation is CASSVGRQGSEAQYF.

The V gene is TRBV7-6, the J gene TRBJ2-3; D uncertain. V was pared by 1 base and J by 0 bases, with 11 bases between. The germline V gene has CDR1 SGHVS and CDR2 FNYEAQ. The CDR3 sequence is 16 residues long. The chain's CDR3 is CASSLDSGRSTDTQYF. The CDR3 coding sequence is TGTGCCAGCAGCTTAGATTCAGGCCGGAGCACAGATACGCAGTATTTT.

The rearrangement joins TRBV11-2 to TRBJ2-1; a weak D match, TRBD1 (6 bases). The CDR3 is 11 amino acids. Germline lookup yields CDR1 SGHAT and CDR2 FQNNGV. V lost 4 bases to trimming and J lost 14 bases, with 12 bases between them. The CDR3 DNA is TGTGCCAGCAGCTCGGACAGTCACGAGTTCTTC. It yields the protein CASSSDSHEFF. Complete variable domain (other parts from reference TRBV11-2 and TRBJ2-1): EAGVAQSPRYKIIEKRQSVAFWCNPISGHATLYWYQQILGQGPKLLIQFQNNGVVDDSQLPKDRFSAERLKGVDSTLKIQPAKLEDSAVYLCASSSDSHEFFGPGTRLTVL.

The chain couples TRBV7-2 to TRBJ2-7; D not certain. This CDR3 is 12 amino acids long. V was pared by 5 bases and J by 4 bases, with 9 bases between. Per germline, CDR1 SGHTA and CDR2 FQGNSA. CDR3 bases: TGTGCCAGCAGCCCCTCACCTTACGAGCAGTACTTC. Translated: CASSPSPYEQYF.

CDR3 DNA: TGTGCCAGCAGCTCAGGGTTTGGACCGAACACCGGGGAGCTGTTTTTT. Protein: CASSSGFGPNTGELFF. The chain carries TRBV7-8 and TRBJ2-2; the D gene is possibly TRBD1 (5 bases). Germline lookup yields CDR1 SGHVS and CDR2 FQNEAQ. V was shortened by 4 bases and J by 0 bases, with 12 bases between the two germline ends. This CDR3 is built from 16 residues.

This chain uses TRBV5-8 with TRBJ2-7; 13 bases fit TRBD2. The CDR3 sequence is 15 residues long. Trimming took 2 bases from V and 6 from J; bases not matched to a gene: 5. The germline gives CDR1 SGHTS, CDR2 YDEGEE. The DNA of the CDR3 is TGTGCCAGCAGCTTCCAGACTAGCGGGAGGCCCGAGCAGTACTTC. Translation gives CASSFQTSGRPEQYF. The full variable domain, rest sourced from reference TRBV5-8 and TRBJ2-7, is EAGVTQSPTHLIKTRGQQATLRCSPISGHTSVYWYQQALGLGLQFLLWYDEGEERNRGNFPPRFSGRQFPNYSSELNVNALELEDSALYLCASSFQTSGRPEQYFGPGTRLTVT.

This clone occurred once. The rearrangement joins TRBV7-9 to TRBJ1-1; TRBD1 agrees at 8 bases. The junction had 4 bases not matched to a gene; V was cut back by 5 bases and J by 2 bases. Germline loops: CDR1 SEHNR, CDR2 FQNEAQ (reference sequence). The CDR3 loop spans 14 amino acids. This chain's CDR3 is CASSTGGGNTEAFF. The CDR3 DNA follows: TGTGCCAGCAGCACAGGGGGTGGTAACACTGAAGCTTTCTTT. Full variable domain (missing parts from reference TRBV7-9 and TRBJ1-1): DTGVSQNPRHKITKRGQNVTFRCDPISEHNRLYWYRQTLGQGPEFLTYFQNEAQLEKSRLLSDRFSAERPKGSFSTLEIQRTEQGDSAMYLCASSTGGGNTEAFFGQGTRLTVV.

The chain combines TRBV24-1 with TRBJ2-1, with TRBD1 identical over 12 bases. CDR1 and CDR2 from the germline V gene are KGHDR and SFDVKD. The J segment lost 4 bases and the V segment lost 6 bases, leaving 9 bases of the junction unmatched. The CDR3 loop spans 17 amino acids. DNA for the CDR3: TGTGCCACCAGTAGGACGGGACAGGGGGCAGGTTACAATGAGCAGTTCTTC. This translates into CATSRTGQGAGYNEQFF.

The chain links TRBV15 to TRBJ1-2, with D perhaps TRBD1 (5 bases). Germline loops: CDR1 LNHNV, CDR2 YYDKDF (reference sequence). This CDR3 region has 15 residues. V shed 0 bases and J shed 0 bases, with 8 bases lying between them. The CDR3, as DNA: TGTGCCACCAGCAGAGATCGACAGCCTAACTATGGCTACACCTTC. The encoded protein is CATSRDRQPNYGYTF.

The rearrangement links TRBV19 to TRBJ2-3; D unclear. CDR1 LNHDA and CDR2 SQIVND come from the germline V gene (reference sequence). V gave up 6 bases and J gave up 6 bases, with 13 bases separating them. This CDR3 is built from 13 residues. Here the CDR3 reads CASRENGEDTQYF. In DNA, the CDR3 is TGTGCCAGTAGAGAAAACGGAGAGGATACGCAGTATTTT.

The J gene is TRBJ2-2, the V gene TRBV27, with D unresolved. Trimming left V 3 bases short and J 4 bases short, with 6 bases between. The CDR3 contains 13 residues. Germline V gives CDR1 MNHEY, CDR2 SMNVEV (reference sequence). This CDR3 is CASSFLGTGELFF. Written as DNA, the CDR3 is TGTGCCAGCAGTTTTCTTGGCACCGGGGAGCTGTTTTTT.

DNA for the CDR3: TGTGCCAGCAGCTTAGGGGCGCGGCGCACAGATACGCAGTATTTT. This sequence encodes CASSLGARRTDTQYF. The chain employs TRBV11-3 and TRBJ2-3; D is ambiguous. Germline V lookup: CDR1 SGHNT, CDR2 YENEEA. V was shortened by 1 base and J by 1 base, with 9 bases between the two germline ends. CDR3 length equals 15 residues.

The chain combines TRBV7-9 with TRBJ2-7; D gene ambiguous. The V end lost 2 bases, the J end lost 3 bases, and 5 bases lay between the germline ends. Germline CDR1 and CDR2: SEHNR and FQNEAQ (reference sequence). The CDR3 covers 12 residues. The CDR3 spells CASSLNSYEQYF. The CDR3 bases are TGTGCCAGCAGCTTAAACAGCTACGAGCAGTACTTC. The whole variable domain, remainder taken from reference TRBV7-9 and TRBJ2-7, is DTGVSQNPRHKITKRGQNVTFRCDPISEHNRLYWYRQTLGQGPEFLTYFQNEAQLEKSRLLSDRFSAERPKGSFSTLEIQRTEQGDSAMYLCASSLNSYEQYFGPGTRLTVT.

The chain combines TRBV30 with TRBJ1-2, with D perhaps matching TRBD1 (6 bases). CDR3 length: 14 amino acids. Trimming pared 4 bases from V and 3 bases from J, leaving 15 bases between. The germline gives CDR1 GTSNPN, CDR2 SVGIG (reference sequence). The CDR3 spells CAWTSVGGHYGYTF. Written as DNA, the CDR3 is TGTGCCTGGACATCTGTCGGGGGCCACTATGGCTACACCTTC.

V and J are TRBV6-5 and TRBJ1-3; unclear D gene. V shed 5 bases and J shed 4 bases, with 9 bases lying between them. This CDR3 contains 13 residues. Per germline, CDR1 MNHEY and CDR2 SVGAGI. Here the CDR3 reads CASSRIPGNTIYF. CDR3 DNA sequence: TGTGCCAGCAGTCGTATACCGGGAAACACCATATATTTT.